The 22 T cell receptor beta chains below all came from one sample that was sequenced in a study of control samples from healthy donors and cancer patients. TCRdb's table, derived via immunoSEQ multiplex PCR, lists solely in-frame clones and lacks some. The sample has more than 85,000 clones; about four fifths are singletons. Sequenced input: PBMCs. The receptors originated from a man aged 70 or older with lung cancer.

Relative to its sample, this clone is medium-sized. V and J are TRBV2 and TRBJ1-2, with D unclear. This CDR3 is built from 15 residues. V was pared by 2 bases and J by 6 bases, with 16 bases between. Germline-derived CDR1 and CDR2 are SNHLY and FYNNEI. This CDR3 is CASSELPKSKDGYTF. CDR3 nucleotides: TGTGCCAGCAGTGAACTCCCCAAAAGTAAGGATGGCTACACCTTC.

CDR3: CASSEEDRSYEQYF. The CDR3 region has the DNA TGTGCCAGCAGTGAAGAGGACAGGTCCTACGAGCAGTACTTC. The genes are TRBV6-1 and TRBJ2-7; 7 bases map to TRBD1. V lost 1 base to trimming and J lost 1 base; unmatched junction nucleotides: 1. The germline CDR1 and CDR2 sequences are MNHNS and SASEGT. The CDR3 contains 14 residues.

This chain connects TRBV7-9 to TRBJ2-4, with D possibly being TRBD2 (5 bases). The CDR3 covers 14 residues. The germline V and J ends were trimmed by 4 bases and 4 bases, with 11 bases remaining between them. The germline V gene encodes CDR1 SEHNR and CDR2 FQNEAQ (reference sequence). The CDR3 spells CASSSLLGKNIQYF. Here the CDR3 DNA reads TGTGCCAGCAGCTCCCTACTAGGAAAAAACATTCAGTACTTC.

The rearrangement joins TRBV6-5 to TRBJ1-2, with D maybe TRBD1 (6 bases). Trimming shortened V by 0 bases and J by 4 bases, and 12 bases separated the two germline ends. The CDR3 contains 15 residues. The germline V gene encodes CDR1 MNHEY and CDR2 SVGAGI. CDR3 amino acids: CASSYSTGQGYGYTF. The CDR3 DNA is TGTGCCAGCAGTTACTCAACAGGGCAGGGCTATGGCTACACCTTC.

CDR3 in amino acids: CASSEGTGPTQYF. CDR3 nucleotides: TGTGCCAGCAGTGAAGGGACAGGACCGACGCAGTATTTT. The chain carries TRBV6-1 and TRBJ2-3; 7 bases line up with TRBD1. The CDR3 consists of 13 residues. CDR1 is MNHNS and CDR2 is SASEGT in the germline V gene. V lost 1 base, J lost 9 bases, and 4 bases stayed unmatched.

This sequence joins TRBV18 and TRBJ2-7, with D possibly TRBD1 on 5 matching bases. Germline V gene lookup returns CDR1 KGHSH and CDR2 LQKENI. Between the trimmed V and J ends, which lost 2 bases and 3 bases, there was a span of 11 bases. The CDR3 extends over 14 amino acids. CDR3 in amino acids: CASSPIGENYEQYF. CDR3 in DNA: TGTGCCAGCTCACCAATAGGGGAAAACTACGAGCAGTACTTC.

This rearrangement joins TRBV18 to TRBJ1-1; TRBD1 is a possible D gene (6 bases). Looked up from germline, CDR1 is KGHSH and CDR2 is LQKENI. This CDR3 is built from 15 residues. Deletions cut 4 bases from V and 0 bases from J, with 12 bases between. This chain's CDR3 is CASSRRDTMNTEAFF. CDR3 sequence (DNA): TGTGCCAGCTCACGCCGGGACACCATGAACACTGAAGCTTTCTTT.

The chain uses TRBV2 and TRBJ2-5; 8 bases are a match to TRBD2. The germline CDR1 and CDR2 sequences are SNHLY and FYNNEI. Trimming took 4 bases from V and 9 from J; bases not matched to a gene: 10. CDR3 length: 14 residues. The CDR3 DNA follows: TGTGCCAGCAGTGCAACTAGCGGTATGGGGGCCCAGTACTTC. Translating it yields CASSATSGMGAQYF.

The chain links TRBV30 to TRBJ1-3, with D uncertain. This CDR3 is 12 amino acids long. CDR1 and CDR2 (germline): GTSNPN, SVGIG (reference sequence). Trimming removed 3 bases from V and 9 bases from J, with 12 bases in between. The CDR3 DNA follows: TGTGCCTGGAGATACCAGGACCGCACCATATATTTT. Translating it yields CAWRYQDRTIYF.

The chain joins TRBV12-3 or TRBV12-4 to TRBJ1-5; no definite D call. Between the trimmed V and J ends, which lost 6 bases and 6 bases, there was a span of 9 bases. There are 12 residues in the CDR3. The CDR3 is CASSFGSQPQHF. The DNA for the CDR3 is TGTGCCAGCAGCTTCGGGAGTCAGCCCCAGCATTTT.

The chain links TRBV15 to TRBJ1-5; D unclear. This CDR3 has 15 amino acids. The V end was cut by 5 bases, the J end by 0 bases, with 11 bases between. Germline lookup yields CDR1 LNHNV and CDR2 YYDKDF (reference sequence). This CDR3 is CATSRGSHSNQPQHF. In DNA form, the CDR3 reads TGTGCCACCAGCCGAGGATCGCATAGCAATCAGCCCCAGCATTTT.

V is TRBV6-2 or TRBV6-3 and J is TRBJ1-1, with a tentative D call TRBD1 (5 bases). V lost 4 bases and J 1 base, leaving 16 bases between the germline ends. The CDR3 is 16 residues long. In germline, CDR1 is MNHEY, CDR2 SVGEGT. The CDR3 loop reads CASSSAPGGGNTEAFF. The CDR3 DNA follows: TGTGCCAGCAGTTCGGCCCCTGGGGGGGGGAACACTGAAGCTTTCTTT.

V and J are TRBV5-1 and TRBJ1-1; 10 bases are shared with TRBD1. After removal of 4 bases from V and 1 base from J, the junction contained 4 bases not matched to a gene. The germline gives CDR1 SGHRS, CDR2 YFSETQ. The CDR3 is made up of 15 amino acids. The CDR3 region is CASSRQGAKNTEAFF. CDR3 sequence (DNA): TGCGCCAGCAGCAGACAGGGGGCTAAGAACACTGAAGCTTTCTTT.

The rearrangement joins TRBV30 to TRBJ2-2; 12 positions match TRBD2. V gave up 7 bases and J gave up 4 bases; unmatched junction bases: 4. Looked up from germline, CDR1 is GTSNPN and CDR2 is SVGIG (reference sequence). This CDR3 has 14 amino acids. The CDR3 DNA reads as TGTGCCTCCCCGGGACTAGCGGGCACCGGGGAGCTGTTTTTT. This sequence encodes CASPGLAGTGELFF.

On this clone: The junction departs from germline at one end; a sequencing error may be responsible. Other DNA sequences in the sample encode the same CDR3. This chain uses TRBV9 with TRBJ1-5; TRBD1 might be the D (6 bases). Germline V gives CDR1 SGDLS, CDR2 YYNGEE. The CDR3 totals 17 residues. CDR3 residues: CARSGGRGPPGNQPQHF. The CDR3 DNA follows: TGCGCCCGCAGCGGGGGGCGGGGGCCTCCAGGAAATCAGCCCCAGCATTTT.

The genes are TRBV27 and TRBJ2-1, with 9 bases lining up with TRBD1. J lost 9 bases, V lost 5 bases, and 14 bases had no gene match. The CDR3 runs to 16 residues. The V gene's germline CDR1 is MNHEY and CDR2 SMNVEV (reference sequence). CDR3 protein: CASSAPGGQGLSEQFF. In DNA form, the CDR3 reads TGTGCCAGCAGTGCCCCAGGGGGACAGGGCCTCAGTGAGCAGTTCTTC.

Concerning this clone: The sample carries other DNA sequences with the same CDR3. The chain employs TRBV29-1 and TRBJ2-7; 7 bases align to TRBD2. The CDR3 runs 13 residues. Germline CDR1 and CDR2: SQVTM and ANQGSEA. With 1 base clipped from V and 4 bases from J, the junction kept 4 bases outside the gene matches. CDR3 in amino acids: CSVEGQGGYEQYF. The CDR3 region has the DNA TGCAGCGTTGAAGGTCAGGGAGGGTACGAGCAGTACTTC.

J is TRBJ1-4 and V is TRBV24-1, with D maybe TRBD1 (5 bases). Germline V gives CDR1 KGHDR, CDR2 SFDVKD. The CDR3 is made up of 14 amino acids. Trimming took off 12 bases at V and 5 bases at J, with 18 bases between the two ends. CDR3 amino acids: CAQQRQRPNEKLFF. The CDR3 DNA follows: TGTGCCCAACAGCGACAGCGTCCAAATGAAAAACTGTTTTTT.

The chain is built from TRBV5-1 and TRBJ2-6; 9 bases line up with TRBD2. The CDR3 has 16 residues. V was pared by 4 bases and J by 2 bases, with 4 bases of the junction left unmatched. Germline CDR1 SGHRS, CDR2 YFSETQ. The CDR3 region has the DNA TGCGCCAGCAGCCGCGGCGGGGGGGCTGGGGCCAACGTCCTGACTTTC. Protein: CASSRGGGAGANVLTF.

The chain carries TRBV7-3 and TRBJ2-1, with D unclear. The V gene lost 3 bases and the J gene lost 6 bases, with 9 bases spanning the gap. CDR1 and CDR2 (germline): SGHTA, FQGTGA. This CDR3 region has 13 residues. The CDR3 region is CASSLGVPNEQFF. The CDR3 region has the DNA TGTGCCAGCAGCTTGGGCGTGCCCAATGAGCAGTTCTTC.

The chain carries TRBV19 and TRBJ2-1; D unclear. Trimming removed 5 bases from V and 6 bases from J, with 11 bases in between. The CDR3 runs to 13 residues. Germline CDR1 reads LNHDA; CDR2 reads SQIVND (reference sequence). The CDR3 DNA reads TGTGCCAGTAGTTTCCAGGACGGCAATGAGCAGTTCTTC. Protein: CASSFQDGNEQFF.

The chain is built from TRBV6-4 and TRBJ2-2; no clear D gene. The CDR3 has 13 residues. Trimming cost V 6 bases and J 1 base, with 6 bases left between them. The germline V gene has CDR1 MRHNA and CDR2 SNTAGT. This CDR3 is CASRPRNTGELFF. CDR3 DNA sequence: TGTGCCAGCAGGCCTAGGAACACCGGGGAGCTGTTTTTT.